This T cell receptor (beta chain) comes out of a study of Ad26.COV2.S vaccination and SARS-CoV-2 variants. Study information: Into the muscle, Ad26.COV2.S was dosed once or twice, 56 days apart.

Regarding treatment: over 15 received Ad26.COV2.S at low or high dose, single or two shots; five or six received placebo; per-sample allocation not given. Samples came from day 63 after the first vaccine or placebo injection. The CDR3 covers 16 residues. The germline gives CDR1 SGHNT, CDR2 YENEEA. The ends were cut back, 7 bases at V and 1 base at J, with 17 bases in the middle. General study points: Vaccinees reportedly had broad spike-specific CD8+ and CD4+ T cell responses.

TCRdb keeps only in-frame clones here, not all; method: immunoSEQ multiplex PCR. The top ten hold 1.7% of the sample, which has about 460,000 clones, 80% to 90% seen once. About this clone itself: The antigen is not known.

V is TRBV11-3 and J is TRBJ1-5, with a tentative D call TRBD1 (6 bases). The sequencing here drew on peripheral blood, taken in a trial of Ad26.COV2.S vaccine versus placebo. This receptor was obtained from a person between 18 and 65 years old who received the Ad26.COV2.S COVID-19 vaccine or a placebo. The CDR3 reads CASNQRSGHSNQPQHF. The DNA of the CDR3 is TGTGCCAGCAACCAGAGGTCGGGACACAGCAATCAGCCCCAGCATTTT.